The source of this T cell receptor (beta chain) is a study of Ad26.COV2.S vaccination and SARS-CoV-2 variants. Across the study: Intramuscular Ad26.COV2.S at 5x10^10 or 1x10^11 viral particles. The study's findings and limits: It was vaccine recipients, not placebo recipients, who had the higher spike-specific TCR breadth. Researchers reported similar non-spike TCR breadth in vaccine and placebo recipients.

As for treatment: around 19 received Ad26.COV2.S at low or high dose, single or two shots; roughly five received placebo; per-sample allocation not given. The samples were gathered on day 63 after the first injection of vaccine or placebo. Recruitment in Boston yielded a donor of adult age, 18-55 years. About this clone: Its antigen remains unknown.

Assay used: immunoSEQ multiplex PCR; TCRdb lists only in-frame clones, some missing. Among hundreds of thousands of clones listed, around 89% were seen once. The CDR3 covers 14 residues. Germline values: CDR1 MNHEY, CDR2 SVGEGT. V gave up 0 bases and J gave up 8 bases, with 11 bases separating them. The material sequenced was peripheral blood, taken in a trial of Ad26.COV2.S vaccine versus placebo. The sequence derives from a person aged 18 to 65 who received the Ad26.COV2.S COVID-19 vaccine or a placebo. The V and J genes are TRBV6-2 or TRBV6-3 and TRBJ2-1; D remains unclear. This CDR3 is CASSYSTAGDEQFF. The CDR3 DNA follows: TGTGCCAGCAGTTACTCGACCGCCGGCGATGAGCAGTTCTTC.